This TCR beta chain derives from a study of beta chain features in type 1 diabetes. At the level of the study: Healthy donors and patients showed comparable age, gender and cell yields. Findings and caveats of the study: Comparison showed that naive, central memory and Treg TCRB repertoires appeared more similar among patients than among healthy donors. PCR could preferentially amplify shorter templates, alike in patients and controls.

CDR1 MNHEY and CDR2 SMNVEV come from the germline V gene (reference sequence). V lost 5 bases and J lost 1, with 15 bases in between. The CDR3 runs to 15 residues. Of note for this clone: Its antigen remains unidentified.

The authors reverse transcribed all of the isolated RNA, so sequencing captured expressed TCRB transcripts. Naive, central memory and regulatory T cell samples came to a mean of about 4 million reads. This table comes from immunoSEQ multiplex PCR, and its TCRdb copy is limited to in-frame clones, with some not included. The profile shows roughly 140,000 clones, 48% of them singletons. The V and J genes are TRBV27 and TRBJ2-7; D may be TRBD1 (5 bases). This TCR was sampled from a young man in good health. What was sequenced was Tregs from blood. CDR3 coding DNA: TGTGCCAGCAGTCTGCAGGGTATCAGGTCCTACGAGCAGTACTTC. Translation gives CASSLQGIRSYEQYF.